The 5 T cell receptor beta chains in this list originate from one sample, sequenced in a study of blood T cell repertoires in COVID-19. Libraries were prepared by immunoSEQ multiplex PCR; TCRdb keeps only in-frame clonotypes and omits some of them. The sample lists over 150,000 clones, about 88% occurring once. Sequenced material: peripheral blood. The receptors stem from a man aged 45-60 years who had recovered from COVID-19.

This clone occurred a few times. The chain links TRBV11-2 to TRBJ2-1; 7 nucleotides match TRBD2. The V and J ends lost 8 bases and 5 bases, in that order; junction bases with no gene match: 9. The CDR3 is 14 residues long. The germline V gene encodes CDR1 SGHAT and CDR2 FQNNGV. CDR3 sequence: CASSQSGNHNEQFF. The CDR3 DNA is TGTGCCAGCTCCCAAAGCGGGAACCACAATGAGCAGTTCTTC.

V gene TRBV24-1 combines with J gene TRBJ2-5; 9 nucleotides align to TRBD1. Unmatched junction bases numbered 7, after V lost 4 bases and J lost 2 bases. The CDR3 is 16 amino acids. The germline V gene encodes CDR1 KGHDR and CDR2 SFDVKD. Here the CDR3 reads CATSDPGTGFQETQYF. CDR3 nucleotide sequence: TGTGCCACCAGTGACCCCGGGACAGGGTTTCAAGAGACCCAGTACTTC.

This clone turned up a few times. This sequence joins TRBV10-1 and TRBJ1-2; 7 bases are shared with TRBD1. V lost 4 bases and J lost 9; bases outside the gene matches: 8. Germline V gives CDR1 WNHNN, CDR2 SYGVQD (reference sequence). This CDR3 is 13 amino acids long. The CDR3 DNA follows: TGCGCCAGCAGTGCCACTCGGGACAGTCGCTACACCTTC. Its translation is CASSATRDSRYTF.

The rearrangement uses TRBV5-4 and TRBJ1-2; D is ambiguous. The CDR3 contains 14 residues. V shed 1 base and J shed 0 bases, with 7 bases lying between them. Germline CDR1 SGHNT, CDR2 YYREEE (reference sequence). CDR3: CASSLPGTNYGYTF. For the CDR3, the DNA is TGTGCCAGCAGCTTGCCCGGTACTAACTATGGCTACACCTTC. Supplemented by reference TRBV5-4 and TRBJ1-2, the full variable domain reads ETGVTQSPTHLIKTRGQQVTLRCSSQSGHNTVSWYQQALGQGPQFIFQYYREEENGRGNFPPRFSGLQFPNYSSELNVNALELDDSALYLCASSLPGTNYGYTFGSGTRLTVV.

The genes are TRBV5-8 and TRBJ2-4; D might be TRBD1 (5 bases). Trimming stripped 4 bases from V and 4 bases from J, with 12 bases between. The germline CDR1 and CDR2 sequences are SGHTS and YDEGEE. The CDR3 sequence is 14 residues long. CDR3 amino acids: CASSTRSGKNIQYF. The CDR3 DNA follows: TGTGCCAGCAGCACCCGATCAGGGAAAAACATTCAGTACTTC.